Shown below are 24 T cell receptor beta chains from a single sample sequenced in a study of OX40 agonist ivuxolimab in advanced cancers. Clones were read by immunoSEQ multiplex PCR, and TCRdb kept only the in-frame ones, dropping some. This table holds about 90,000 clones, over 80% found once. The input for sequencing was CD4+ or CD8+ T cells sorted from blood, taken in a trial of the OX40 agonist ivuxolimab. The receptors stem from an adult with an advanced solid tumor such as melanoma, head and neck, liver or kidney cancer.

V is TRBV5-4 and J is TRBJ1-2, with a possible D match to TRBD1 (5 bases). V gave up 4 bases and J gave up 6 bases, with 22 bases separating them. Germline V CDR1 and CDR2: SGHNT, YYREEE (reference sequence). The CDR3 covers 16 residues. The CDR3 reads CASSHPAMGGSDGYTF. The CDR3 DNA sequence: TGTGCCAGCAGCCATCCAGCCATGGGGGGTTCAGATGGCTACACCTTC.

The gene calls are TRBV4-1 and TRBJ2-3; 10 bases are shared with TRBD2. The CDR3 is 16 amino acids. The germline V gene has CDR1 MGHRA and CDR2 YSYEKL. V trimming: 0 bases; J trimming: 6 bases; junction bases outside the gene matches: 6. DNA for the CDR3: TGCGCCAGCAGCCAAGACCTAGCGGGAGTTGGGGATACGCAGTATTTT. Protein sequence: CASSQDLAGVGDTQYF.

The chain has TRBV6-4 and TRBJ2-1; 7 nucleotides align to TRBD2. Trimming took 3 bases from V and 2 from J; bases not matched to a gene: 4. CDR1 is MRHNA, CDR2 SNTAGT, per germline. The CDR3 contains 15 residues. The CDR3 is CASSETSVTYNEQFF. DNA of the CDR3: TGTGCCAGCAGTGAAACTAGCGTTACCTACAATGAGCAGTTCTTC.

The genes are TRBV9 and TRBJ1-1; D is ambiguous. Germline V lookup: CDR1 SGDLS, CDR2 YYNGEE. The V end was cut by 2 bases, the J end by 4 bases, with 9 bases between. CDR3 size: 13 residues. CDR3 DNA: TGTGCCAGCAGCGTCGGTGCCCTCACTGAAGCTTTCTTT. It codes for CASSVGALTEAFF. Full variable domain (remainder filled in from reference TRBV9 and TRBJ1-1): DSGVTQTPKHLITATGQRVTLRCSPRSGDLSVYWYQQSLDQGLQFLIQYYNGEERAKGNILERFSAQQFPDLHSELNLSSLELGDSALYFCASSVGALTEAFFGQGTRLTVV.

J is TRBJ2-7 and V is TRBV23-1, with TRBD1 as a possible D gene (6 bases). TRBV23-1 falls under the ORF class, with uncertain function. This CDR3 is built from 13 residues. The ends were cut back, 6 bases at V and 5 bases at J, with 14 bases in the middle. The CDR3 protein is CASSHGQSHEQYF. The CDR3 coding sequence is TGCGCCAGCAGCCATGGACAGTCCCACGAGCAGTACTTC.

The gene calls are TRBV19 and TRBJ2-1; TRBD2 matches 7 bases. V shed 3 bases, J shed 3 bases, and the junction held 5 bases outside the gene matches. Germline V gene sequence: CDR1 LNHDA, CDR2 SQIVND (reference sequence). This CDR3 is built from 15 residues. The CDR3 region is CASSITREDYNEQFF. CDR3 DNA: TGTGCCAGTAGTATTACCCGGGAGGACTACAATGAGCAGTTCTTC.

CDR3 in amino acids: CASSPTTGGILSYEQYF. The CDR3, as DNA: TGTGCCAGCAGTCCGACGACAGGGGGCATTCTCTCCTACGAGCAGTACTTC. The J gene is TRBJ2-7, the V gene TRBV27; TRBD1 matches at 10 bases. Per germline, CDR1 MNHEY and CDR2 SMNVEV (reference sequence). The V gene end was trimmed by 5 bases and the J gene end by 0 bases; junction bases not matched to a gene: 10. CDR3 length: 17 amino acids.

The J gene is TRBJ2-2, the V gene TRBV9, with TRBD2 as a possible D gene (5 bases). Trimming cost V 4 bases and J 6 bases, with 16 bases left between them. Germline V lookup: CDR1 SGDLS, CDR2 YYNGEE. CDR3 length: 15 residues. The chain's CDR3 is CASSHPRGVAGELFF. For the CDR3, the DNA is TGTGCCAGCAGCCATCCTCGGGGAGTTGCCGGGGAGCTGTTTTTT. Using reference TRBV9 and TRBJ2-2 for the parts outside the CDR3, the full variable domain is DSGVTQTPKHLITATGQRVTLRCSPRSGDLSVYWYQQSLDQGLQFLIQYYNGEERAKGNILERFSAQQFPDLHSELNLSSLELGDSALYFCASSHPRGVAGELFFGEGSRLTVL.

V usage is TRBV6-5 and J usage is TRBJ1-1, with a tentative D call TRBD1 (5 bases). The length of the CDR3 is 13 residues. CDR1 and CDR2 (germline): MNHEY, SVGAGI. V shed 2 bases and J shed 5 bases, with 9 bases lying between them. CDR3 in DNA: TGTGCCAGCAGTTACGGGACTTTAACTGAAGCTTTCTTT. Protein sequence: CASSYGTLTEAFF.

The V call is TRBV18, the J call TRBJ2-7; D gene uncertain. The V and J ends lost 3 bases and 4 bases respectively, with 10 bases between them. CDR3 length: 13 amino acids. Germline V gene sequence: CDR1 KGHSH, CDR2 LQKENI. The CDR3 DNA reads TGTGCCAGCTCACCCTCAGATGTTTACGAGCAGTACTTC. Translated: CASSPSDVYEQYF.

This rearrangement joins TRBV7-3 to TRBJ2-1; D uncertain. Germline CDR1 SGHTA, CDR2 FQGTGA. Deletions cut 5 bases from V and 2 bases from J, with 13 bases between. The length of the CDR3 is 15 residues. This chain's CDR3 is CASSPHPETYNEQFF. Here the CDR3 DNA reads TGTGCCAGCAGCCCCCACCCGGAGACCTACAATGAGCAGTTCTTC.

The chain employs TRBV27 and TRBJ2-4, with D perhaps assigned TRBD1 or TRBD2 (6 bases each). CDR1 is MNHEY and CDR2 is SMNVEV in the germline V gene (reference sequence). CDR3 length: 14 amino acids. V was trimmed by 8 bases and J by 0 bases, leaving 11 bases between them. CDR3 region: CASGGGVAKNIQYF. CDR3 DNA sequence: TGTGCCAGCGGGGGCGGGGTAGCCAAAAACATTCAGTACTTC.

Sample share makes this clone medium-sized. The chain has TRBV21-1 and TRBJ1-4; TRBD1 is the table's D call and was not checked against the DNA. TRBV21-1 is given as a pseudogene. The CDR3 is 16 residues long. CDR3 DNA: TGTGCCAGCAGCAAAAAAGACAGGGCAACTAATGAAAAACTGTTTTTT. Protein sequence: CASSKKDRATNEKLFF.

The chain has TRBV27 and TRBJ1-4, with D possibly TRBD1 on 5 matching bases. CDR1 and CDR2 from the germline V gene are MNHEY and SMNVEV (reference sequence). The CDR3 runs to 13 residues. Trimming pared 3 bases from V and 5 bases from J, leaving 7 bases between. The CDR3 nucleotides are TGTGCCAGCAGTTTCAAGGGGAATGAAAAACTGTTTTTT. Encoded protein: CASSFKGNEKLFF.

This rearrangement joins TRBV10-3 to TRBJ1-6; D gene uncertain. V was clipped by 10 bases and J by 0 bases, with 10 bases between them. The CDR3 spans 14 residues. The germline V gene has CDR1 ENHRY and CDR2 SYGVKD. The DNA for the CDR3 is TGTGCCACCAGAGAAAGCTCCTATAATTCACCCCTCCACTTT. Translated, it gives CATRESSYNSPLHF.

This clone has only one observation. This rearrangement joins TRBV5-1 to TRBJ2-1, with D perhaps given as TRBD1 or TRBD2 (7 bases each). The ends were cut back, 5 bases at V and 2 bases at J, with 14 bases in the middle. Germline values: CDR1 SGHRS, CDR2 YFSETQ. The CDR3 is 15 residues long. The CDR3 region is CASRPGGAAYNEQFF. CDR3 DNA sequence: TGCGCCAGCAGGCCAGGGGGGGCTGCCTACAATGAGCAGTTCTTC.

The chain employs TRBV6-5 and TRBJ2-7; D is unresolved. The ends were cut back, 5 bases at V and 9 bases at J, with 11 bases in the middle. CDR1 and CDR2 from the germline V gene are MNHEY and SVGAGI. The CDR3 spans 11 residues. The CDR3: CASSESWGQYF. DNA of the CDR3: TGTGCCAGCAGTGAAAGCTGGGGGCAGTACTTC.

The chain combines TRBV15 with TRBJ2-7; 7 nucleotides line up with TRBD2. V was clipped by 0 bases and J by 5 bases; unmatched bases: 13. The CDR3 spans 17 residues. CDR1 is LNHNV and CDR2 is YYDKDF in the germline V gene (reference sequence). Written as DNA, the CDR3 is TGTGCCACCAGCAGAGATCCCCCGGGCGGGAGTGTGAACGAGCAGTACTTC. This codes for CATSRDPPGGSVNEQYF.

V gene TRBV27 combines with J gene TRBJ2-3; D possibly corresponds to TRBD1 (6 bases). The CDR3 length is 15 residues. Deletions cut 4 bases from V and 4 bases from J, with 15 bases between. Germline V CDR1 and CDR2: MNHEY, SMNVEV (reference sequence). The CDR3 DNA follows: TGTGCCAGCAGTTACTATGCCAGGGGAGCAGATACGCAGTATTTT. Translation: CASSYYARGADTQYF.

As concerns this clone: Sequence at one end of the junction differs from germline and may be a read error. The gene calls are TRBV7-7 and TRBJ2-5; TRBD1 is a possible D gene (6 bases). The length of the CDR3 is 17 residues. The germline V gene has CDR1 SSHAT and CDR2 FNYEAQ (reference sequence). CDR3: CASSFSIPYRVGETQYF. In nucleotides, the CDR3 is TGTGCTAGCAGCTTCTCGATTCCGTACAGGGTTGGGGAGACCCAGTACTTC.

This chain connects TRBV30 to TRBJ1-1; D possibly corresponds to TRBD1 (6 bases). Germline V gene sequence: CDR1 GTSNPN, CDR2 SVGIG (reference sequence). The CDR3 runs to 13 residues. Trimming stripped 5 bases from V and 2 bases from J, with 12 bases between. CDR3 sequence (DNA): TGTGCCTGGGCCTGGACAGACAACACTGAAGCTTTCTTT. This codes for CAWAWTDNTEAFF.

This sequence joins TRBV2 and TRBJ2-5, with D perhaps matching TRBD1 (6 bases). This CDR3 region has 13 residues. CDR1 is SNHLY, CDR2 FYNNEI, per germline. V lost 6 bases and J lost 4, with 12 bases in between. CDR3: CASSSGTSETQYF. The DNA for the CDR3 is TGTGCCAGCAGCTCCGGGACATCAGAGACCCAGTACTTC.

With respect to this clone: Distinct nucleotide sequences in the sample also encode this CDR3. The chain is built from TRBV9 and TRBJ2-7; 9 bases are a match to TRBD2. Losses at the gene ends were 0 bases for V and 1 base for J; bases not matched to a gene: 2. The CDR3 has 15 amino acids. In germline, CDR1 is SGDLS, CDR2 YYNGEE. In DNA form, the CDR3 reads TGTGCCAGCAGCGTAGGTAGCGGGAGTTCCTACGAGCAGTACTTC. Translation gives CASSVGSGSSYEQYF.

The chain combines TRBV5-1 with TRBJ2-7; D is possibly TRBD2 (6 bases). The V end was cut by 1 base, the J end by 2 bases, with 19 bases between. Germline values: CDR1 SGHRS, CDR2 YFSETQ. The CDR3 is 17 amino acids. CDR3 nucleotide sequence: TGCGCCAGCAGCTTGATGGGACTGAGTGACAGTCCCTACGAGCAGTACTTC. Encoded protein: CASSLMGLSDSPYEQYF.